This T cell receptor beta chain was obtained from a study of T cell repertoires in cytomegalovirus infection. Study information: Indications came from public TCR beta signatures; they pointed to CMV infection and to a matching HLA type.

Of note for this clonotype: Its target is not known. Mismatch with germline at one junction end may stem from a read error.

Study findings and constraints: CMV carriers having the relevant HLA were flagged by cumulative public TCR beta family frequency.

Germline assignment: CDR1 MDHEN and CDR2 SYDVKM. The length of the CDR3 is 17 residues. Each CDR3 protein is one row after TCRdb ran MiXCR on the reads. The sample contains under 850,000 distinct CDR3 sequences, approximately 34% of which appear only once. The TCR was taken from a human donor in good health (CMV status not recorded). Some clones in this sample may be carry-over from other donors' samples. The chain is built from TRBV28 and TRBJ2-4; 8 positions match TRBD2. Material: PBMCs. DNA for the CDR3: TGTGCCAGCAGTCCCTACCACCGCGGGAGGTCCAAAATCATTCAGTACTTC. It yields the protein CASSPYHRGRSKIIQYF.